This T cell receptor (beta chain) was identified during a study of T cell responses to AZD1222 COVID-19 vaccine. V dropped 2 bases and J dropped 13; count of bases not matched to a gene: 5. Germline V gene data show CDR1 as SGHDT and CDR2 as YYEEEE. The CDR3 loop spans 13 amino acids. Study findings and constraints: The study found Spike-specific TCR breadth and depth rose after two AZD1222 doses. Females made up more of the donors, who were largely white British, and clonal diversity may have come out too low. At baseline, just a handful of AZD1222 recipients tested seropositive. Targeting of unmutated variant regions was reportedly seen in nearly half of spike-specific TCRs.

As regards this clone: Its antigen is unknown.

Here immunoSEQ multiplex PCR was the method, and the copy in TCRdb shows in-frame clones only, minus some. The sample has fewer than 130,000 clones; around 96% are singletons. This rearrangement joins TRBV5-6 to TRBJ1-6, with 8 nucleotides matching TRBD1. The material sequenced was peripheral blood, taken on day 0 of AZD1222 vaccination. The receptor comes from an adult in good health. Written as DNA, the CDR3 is TGTGCCAGCAGCTTCGGACAGGGCGCCCCCCTCCACTTT. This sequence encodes CASSFGQGAPLHF.